This TCR beta chain was recovered during a study of cytomegalovirus exposure and HLA in healthy donors. Study-level background: The 90 to 150 validation repertoires used a platform that matched the one used for the 600 to 700 first-cohort repertoires, as a later analysis reported.

Concerning this clone itself: Its antigen is currently unknown.

Sequencing used immunoSEQ multiplex PCR; TCRdb keeps in-frame clones, though not all of them. The data show 150,000 to 200,000 clones, roughly 88% seen once. V was shortened by 0 bases and J by 2 bases, with 8 bases between the two germline ends. The CDR3 length is 14 residues. CDR1 SGHNT and CDR2 YENEEA come from the germline V gene. General observations from the study: The authors listed some 160 TCR beta chains as cytomegalovirus-associated.

The sequence was obtained from a woman under 30 in good health and CMV-seronegative. Sequenced sample: PBMCs. The chain recombines TRBV11-3 with TRBJ2-7, with D unclear. Written as DNA, the CDR3 is TGTGCCAGCAGCTTAGATTCGGTAACCTACGAGCAGTACTTC. It codes for CASSLDSVTYEQYF.